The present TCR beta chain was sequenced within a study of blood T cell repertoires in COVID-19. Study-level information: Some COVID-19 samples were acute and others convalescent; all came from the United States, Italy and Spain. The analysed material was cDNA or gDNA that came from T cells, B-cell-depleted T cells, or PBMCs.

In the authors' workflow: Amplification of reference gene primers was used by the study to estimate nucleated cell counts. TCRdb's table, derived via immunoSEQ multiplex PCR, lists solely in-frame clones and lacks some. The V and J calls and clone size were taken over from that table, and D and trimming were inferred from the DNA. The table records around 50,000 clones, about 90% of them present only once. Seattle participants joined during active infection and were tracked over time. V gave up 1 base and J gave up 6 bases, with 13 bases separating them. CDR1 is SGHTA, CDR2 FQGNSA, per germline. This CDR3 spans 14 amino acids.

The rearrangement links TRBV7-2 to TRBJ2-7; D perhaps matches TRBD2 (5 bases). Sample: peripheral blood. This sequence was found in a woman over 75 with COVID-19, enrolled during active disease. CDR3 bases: TGTGCCAGCAGCTTAGGGGTGGGGAGCAGCGAGCAGTACTTC. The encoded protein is CASSLGVGSSEQYF. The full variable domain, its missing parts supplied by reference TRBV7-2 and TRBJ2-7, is GAGVSQSPSNKVTEKGKDVELRCDPISGHTALYWYRQSLGQGLEFLIYFQGNSAPDKSGLPSDRFSAERTGGSVSTLTIQRTQQEDSAVYLCASSLGVGSSEQYFGPGTRLTVT.